The source of this T cell receptor beta chain is a study of T cells in Graves' hyperthyroidism and ophthalmopathy. Study as a whole: The blood sample was taken at first diagnosis, before treatment began. Overall study findings and caveats: Through a model of 13 V-J features, ophthalmopathy was separated from stable hyperthyroidism.

This clonotype was seen many times. What it binds is unknown. Researchers took RNA transcripts and amplified the TCR beta CDR3 regions from them. An initial round of RT-PCR targeting the TCR CDR3 relied on the HTBI primer set. TCRdb re-called the multiplex PCR reads through MiXCR, storing one row per CDR3 protein. The repertoire holds about 180,000 distinct CDR3 sequences, with roughly 9.4% as singletons. Germline values: CDR1 ENHRY, CDR2 SYGVKD. V lost 1 base and J 3 bases, leaving 9 bases between the germline ends. The CDR3 sequence is 14 residues long. V is TRBV10-3 and J is TRBJ1-2; D ambiguous. This receptor was identified in a woman aged 18-29 years with Graves' hyperthyroidism that later progressed to Graves' ophthalmopathy. The sequenced sample consisted of blood. The CDR3 nucleotides are TGTGCCATCAGTGAGTTGGAAGGATACTATGGCTACACCTTC. It translates to CAISELEGYYGYTF.